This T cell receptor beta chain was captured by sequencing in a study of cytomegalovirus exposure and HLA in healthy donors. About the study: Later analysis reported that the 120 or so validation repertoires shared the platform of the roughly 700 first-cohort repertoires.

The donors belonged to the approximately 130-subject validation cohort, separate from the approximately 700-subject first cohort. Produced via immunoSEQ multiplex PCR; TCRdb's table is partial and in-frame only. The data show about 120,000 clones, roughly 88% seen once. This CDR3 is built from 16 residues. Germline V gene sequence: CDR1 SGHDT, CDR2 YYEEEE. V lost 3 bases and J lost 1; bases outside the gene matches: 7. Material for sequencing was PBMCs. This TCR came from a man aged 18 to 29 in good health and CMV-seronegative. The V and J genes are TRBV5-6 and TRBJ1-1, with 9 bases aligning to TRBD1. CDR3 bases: TGTGCCAGCAGCTCGGACAGGGGCGGTGGGAACACTGAAGCTTTCTTT. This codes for CASSSDRGGGNTEAFF.